One and the same sample provided the 29 T cell receptor beta chains below, sequenced in a study of T cell clonotyping in hematopoietic cell transplantation (TCRdb year 2021). The library relied on the immunoSEQ multiplex PCR assay. The immuneACCESS repertoire file appears here via TCRdb, limited to in-frame rearrangements. These files lack a portion of the clones; in checked studies, under half of the deficit traces to unresolved V genes, and the cause of the others is not known. Recorded for this sample are nearly 11,000 clones; under 55% of them occurred a single time. Together, the top ten hold about 7.7% of the sample. The time point label corresponds to: 30 days after allo-HCT. Sequencing used PBMCs, obtained 30 days after allogeneic stem cell transplant. These receptors came from a male patient in his 50s who had an allogeneic stem cell transplant from an unrelated donor, so the T cells may come from the graft donor. Some clones in this sample may be carry-over from other donors' samples.

CDR3 coding DNA: TGCAGCGCCTCGAGGGGGAACACTGAAGCTTTCTTT. Translation: CSASRGNTEAFF. The V and J genes are TRBV29-1 and TRBJ1-1; a possible D gene is TRBD1 (5 bases). Germline CDR1 SQVTM, CDR2 ANQGSEA. CDR3 size: 12 residues. V was cut by 7 bases and J by 1 base, with 10 bases left in between.

The V call is TRBV19, the J call TRBJ1-5; a possible D gene is TRBD1 (6 bases). V was shortened by 8 bases and J by 2 bases, with 10 bases between the two germline ends. Germline V lookup: CDR1 LNHDA, CDR2 SQIVND (reference sequence). The CDR3 has 13 residues. CDR3 region: CASQGLGNQPQHF. DNA for the CDR3: TGTGCCAGTCAGGGGCTGGGCAATCAGCCCCAGCATTTT.

This clone was recorded a few times. This chain joins TRBV15 and TRBJ1-5; no firm D call. The CDR3 length is 13 residues. V was clipped by 1 base and J by 2 bases, with 3 bases between them. Germline V lookup: CDR1 LNHNV, CDR2 YYDKDF (reference sequence). The DNA of the CDR3 is TGTGCCACCAGCAGAGTTGGCAATCAGCCCCAGCATTTT. Protein: CATSRVGNQPQHF.

The sample holds a few counts of this clone. The chain has TRBV9 and TRBJ1-2; 7 positions agree with TRBD1. V was clipped by 5 bases and J by 2 bases; unmatched bases: 6. The CDR3 has 14 amino acids. CDR1 and CDR2 (germline): SGDLS, YYNGEE. CDR3 DNA sequence: TGTGCCAGCAGTGACGACAGGGAAAACTATGGCTACACCTTC. Amino acids: CASSDDRENYGYTF.

The genes are TRBV7-2 and TRBJ1-6; TRBD1 aligns across 7 bases. The CDR3 sequence is 15 residues long. The V gene's germline CDR1 is SGHTA and CDR2 FQGNSA. V was clipped by 3 bases and J by 10 bases; unmatched bases: 9. The CDR3 is CASSFLNRGTSPLHF. The CDR3 DNA follows: TGTGCCAGCAGCTTCCTTAACAGGGGAACGTCACCCCTCCACTTT. The full variable domain, with the rest looked up from reference TRBV7-2 and TRBJ1-6, is GAGVSQSPSNKVTEKGKDVELRCDPISGHTALYWYRQSLGQGLEFLIYFQGNSAPDKSGLPSDRFSAERTGGSVSTLTIQRTQQEDSAVYLCASSFLNRGTSPLHFGNGTRLTVT.

The chain joins TRBV5-1 to TRBJ1-2, with a weak D call TRBD1 (6 bases). Trimming shortened V by 4 bases and J by 4 bases, and 11 bases separated the two germline ends. The CDR3 loop spans 13 amino acids. The germline V gene has CDR1 SGHRS and CDR2 YFSETQ. The CDR3 coding sequence is TGCGCCAGCAGCGAGGACAGCTCCTATGGCTACACCTTC. Translation: CASSEDSSYGYTF.

This chain connects TRBV6-5 to TRBJ1-6, with a weak D call TRBD1 (6 bases). The ends were cut back, 4 bases at V and 7 bases at J, with 17 bases in the middle. CDR1 is MNHEY, CDR2 SVGAGI, per germline. The CDR3 is made up of 16 amino acids. The CDR3 region is CASSLGGYNPNSPLHF. The CDR3 coding sequence is TGTGCCAGCAGTTTAGGGGGTTATAACCCAAATTCACCCCTCCACTTT.

This chain connects TRBV30 to TRBJ2-2; D is perhaps TRBD1 or TRBD2 (5 bases each). Germline V lookup: CDR1 GTSNPN, CDR2 SVGIG (reference sequence). Trimming shortened V by 2 bases and J by 6 bases, and 16 bases separated the two germline ends. This CDR3 contains 15 residues. DNA of the CDR3: TGTGCCTGGAGTCGTGTGAAGGGGACGGCCGGGGAGCTGTTTTTT. Translation: CAWSRVKGTAGELFF.

The chain joins TRBV6-5 to TRBJ1-1; D is undetermined. The CDR3 totals 11 residues. Germline CDR1 MNHEY, CDR2 SVGAGI. Trimming took off 7 bases at V and 0 bases at J, with 3 bases between the two ends. This chain's CDR3 is CASKMNTEAFF. CDR3 bases: TGTGCCAGCAAAATGAACACTGAAGCTTTCTTT.

V is TRBV9 and J is TRBJ1-1; possibly TRBD1 for D (5 bases). CDR1 and CDR2 (germline): SGDLS, YYNGEE. V lost 3 bases and J 7 bases, leaving 10 bases between the germline ends. The CDR3 is made up of 12 amino acids. The CDR3 is CASSAAGGEAFF. In DNA form, the CDR3 reads TGTGCCAGCAGCGCGGCCGGGGGTGAAGCTTTCTTT.

The CDR3: CASSVGARGYTF. The CDR3 nucleotides are TGTGCCAGCAGTGTAGGGGCCCGGGGCTACACCTTC. This chain uses TRBV2 with TRBJ1-2; weak D call: TRBD1 (5 bases). The CDR3 is 12 amino acids. V was shortened by 4 bases and J by 8 bases, with 11 bases between the two germline ends. Per germline, CDR1 SNHLY and CDR2 FYNNEI. Full variable domain (rest looked up from reference TRBV2 and TRBJ1-2): EPEVTQTPSHQVTQMGQEVILRCVPISNHLYFYWYRQILGQKVEFLVSFYNNEISEKSEIFDDQFSVERPDGSNFTLKIRSTKLEDSAMYFCASSVGARGYTFGSGTRLTVV.

The CDR3 loop reads CASSRIGGDQPQHF. CDR3 sequence (DNA): TGCGCCAGCAGCCGAATCGGGGGAGATCAGCCCCAGCATTTT. The rearrangement joins TRBV4-1 to TRBJ1-5; D may be TRBD1 (5 bases). V lost 4 bases and J lost 5, with 12 bases in between. The CDR3 is made up of 14 amino acids. CDR1 is MGHRA and CDR2 is YSYEKL in the germline V gene.

The V gene is TRBV28, the J gene TRBJ2-3; 8 bases are a match to TRBD2. V lost 7 bases to trimming and J lost 7 bases; unmatched junction nucleotides: 16. In germline, CDR1 is MDHEN, CDR2 SYDVKM. This CDR3 has 16 residues. For the CDR3, the DNA is TGTGCCAGCAAATCAACCGGGACTAGTCCCCCGAATACGCAGTATTTT. It encodes CASKSTGTSPPNTQYF.

The chain employs TRBV29-1 and TRBJ1-1; 7 bases align to TRBD1. The CDR3 is 12 residues long. Germline-derived CDR1 and CDR2 are SQVTM and ANQGSEA. V shed 4 bases and J 5 bases; nucleotides not matched to a gene: 4. The CDR3 is CSVAGGRTEAFF. The CDR3 DNA reads TGCAGCGTTGCAGGGGGGAGAACTGAAGCTTTCTTT.

The rearrangement links TRBV7-7 to TRBJ2-5, with 9 bases aligning to TRBD1. The CDR3 loop spans 16 amino acids. Germline V gene lookup returns CDR1 SSHAT and CDR2 FNYEAQ (reference sequence). The CDR3 spells CDSSATGGASQETQYF. In DNA form, the CDR3 reads TGTGATAGCAGTGCCACAGGGGGCGCGTCCCAAGAGACCCAGTACTTC.

This sequence joins TRBV7-3 and TRBJ2-3; D unresolved. In germline, CDR1 is SGHTA, CDR2 FQGTGA. Trimming removed 5 bases from V and 4 bases from J, with 10 bases in between. This CDR3 spans 13 amino acids. CDR3 amino acids: CASSIDGADTQYF. The CDR3 nucleotides are TGTGCCAGCAGCATTGATGGGGCAGATACGCAGTATTTT.

There are a few counts of this clone. CDR3: CAWSVRRGQPQHF. CDR3 nucleotides: TGTGCCTGGAGTGTACGGCGTGGTCAGCCCCAGCATTTT. The rearrangement links TRBV30 to TRBJ1-5; D is unresolved. The ends were cut back, 0 bases at V and 6 bases at J, with 9 bases in the middle. Germline V lookup: CDR1 GTSNPN, CDR2 SVGIG (reference sequence). The CDR3 length is 13 residues. Variable domain in full (rest from reference TRBV30 and TRBJ1-5): SQTIHQWPATLVQPVGSPLSLECTVEGTSNPNLYWYRQAAGRGLQLLFYSVGIGQISSEVPQNLSASRPQDRQFILSSKKLLLSDSGFYLCAWSVRRGQPQHFGDGTRLSIL.

This clone showed up just a few times. This chain uses TRBV25-1 with TRBJ1-1, with D unclear. Germline CDR1 and CDR2: MGHDK and SYGVNS. The CDR3 extends over 18 amino acids. Trimming cost V 3 bases and J 1 base, with 21 bases left between them. CDR3 coding DNA: TGTGCCAGCAGTGAGGGAGAATTTGCGACTCGAGCGAACACTGAAGCTTTCTTT. Its translation is CASSEGEFATRANTEAFF.

This clone appeared a few times. The V gene is TRBV29-1, the J gene TRBJ2-1; D may correspond to TRBD1 or TRBD2 (6 bases each). Germline loops: CDR1 SQVTM, CDR2 ANQGSEA. V shed 7 bases and J shed 7 bases, with 11 bases lying between them. The CDR3 has 11 amino acids. CDR3 residues: CSGGAGNEQFF. CDR3 in DNA: TGCAGCGGGGGGGCCGGGAATGAGCAGTTCTTC.

This chain links TRBV4-1 with TRBJ2-1, with 15 bases identical to TRBD2. Germline CDR1 and CDR2: MGHRA and YSYEKL. This CDR3 has 18 residues. The ends lost 4 bases at V and 0 bases at J; junction bases unmatched: 4. The CDR3: CASSRTSGRVSSYNEQFF. As DNA, the CDR3 is TGCGCCAGCAGCCGGACTAGCGGGAGGGTGAGCTCCTACAATGAGCAGTTCTTC.

The chain couples TRBV9 to TRBJ2-2, with no clear D. V was pared by 3 bases and J by 6 bases, with 6 bases between. In germline, CDR1 is SGDLS, CDR2 YYNGEE. This CDR3 has 12 residues. DNA of the CDR3: TGTGCCAGCAGCGCGAAGTCCGGGGAGCTGTTTTTT. Translated: CASSAKSGELFF.

The chain joins TRBV7-2 to TRBJ2-7, with D unclear. The germline V and J ends were trimmed by 3 bases and 6 bases, with 6 bases remaining between them. Germline CDR1 reads SGHTA; CDR2 reads FQGNSA. The CDR3 is 11 residues long. This chain's CDR3 is CASSFASEQYF. In nucleotides, the CDR3 is TGTGCCAGCAGCTTTGCGTCCGAGCAGTACTTC.

This clone was picked up one time. The rearrangement uses TRBV4-1 and TRBJ2-3; 7 bases fit TRBD1. The V gene end was trimmed by 4 bases and the J gene end by 0 bases; junction bases not matched to a gene: 7. From germline, CDR1 is MGHRA and CDR2 YSYEKL. The CDR3 sequence is 16 residues long. The DNA for the CDR3 is TGCGCCAGCAGCCCCCGGGACAGAGACAGCACAGATACGCAGTATTTT. This sequence encodes CASSPRDRDSTDTQYF.

There are a few counts of this clone. A junction boundary mismatches the germline segment, possibly from a read error. The chain has TRBV5-5 and TRBJ2-7; 7 bases map to TRBD1. The CDR3 has 16 residues. The germline V gene encodes CDR1 SGHKS and CDR2 YYEKEE (reference sequence). In DNA, the CDR3 is TGCGCCAGCAGCCAAGGGGACAGTCCTTTTTCCTACGAGCAGTACTTC. Amino acid sequence: CASSQGDSPFSYEQYF.

This chain uses TRBV2 with TRBJ2-7; tentatively, D is TRBD1 or TRBD2 (6 bases each). The CDR3 length is 14 residues. CDR1 is SNHLY, CDR2 FYNNEI, per germline. Trimming removed 6 bases at V and 5 bases at J, with 17 bases between. The CDR3 DNA follows: TGTGCCAGCAGCCCCAGGGGTAGGGGGGACGAGCAGTACTTC. It is translated as CASSPRGRGDEQYF. The full variable domain, with the rest looked up from reference TRBV2 and TRBJ2-7, is EPEVTQTPSHQVTQMGQEVILRCVPISNHLYFYWYRQILGQKVEFLVSFYNNEISEKSEIFDDQFSVERPDGSNFTLKIRSTKLEDSAMYFCASSPRGRGDEQYFGPGTRLTVT.

The chain employs TRBV7-2 and TRBJ2-3, with 9 bases identical to TRBD2. V was clipped by 0 bases and J by 3 bases; unmatched bases: 1. The CDR3 sequence is 15 residues long. Per the germline V gene, CDR1 is SGHTA and CDR2 is FQGNSA. The CDR3 loop reads CASSLASGSTDTQYF. The CDR3 DNA reads as TGTGCCAGCAGCTTAGCTAGCGGGAGTACAGATACGCAGTATTTT.

This chain connects TRBV4-3 to TRBJ2-7; D not resolved. V lost 2 bases and J lost 2, with 13 bases in between. The CDR3 contains 15 residues. Germline V gene sequence: CDR1 LGHNA, CDR2 YSLEER. The CDR3 loop reads CASSQSIGPAYEQYF. The CDR3 bases are TGCGCCAGCAGCCAAAGTATAGGGCCCGCCTACGAGCAGTACTTC.

This clone is judged medium-sized. At the DNA level, this CDR3 is encoded by other sequences in the same sample as well. The V call is TRBV5-4, the J call TRBJ1-1, with D possibly TRBD1 on 5 matching bases. Trimming took off 0 bases at V and 5 bases at J, with 14 bases between the two ends. This CDR3 comprises 15 residues. Germline V gene sequence: CDR1 SGHNT, CDR2 YYREEE (reference sequence). CDR3 nucleotide sequence: TGTGCCAGCAGCTTGGAGGACACTGAGCCAACTGAAGCTTTCTTT. Translating it yields CASSLEDTEPTEAFF. The full variable domain, completed using reference TRBV5-4 and TRBJ1-1, is ETGVTQSPTHLIKTRGQQVTLRCSSQSGHNTVSWYQQALGQGPQFIFQYYREEENGRGNFPPRFSGLQFPNYSSELNVNALELDDSALYLCASSLEDTEPTEAFFGQGTRLTVV.

The chain is built from TRBV4-2 and TRBJ2-5; D assignment may be TRBD1 or TRBD2 (5 bases each). CDR1 is LGHNA, CDR2 YNFKEQ, per germline. This CDR3 is 14 amino acids long. The V end was cut by 4 bases, the J end by 5 bases, with 14 bases between. The chain's CDR3 is CASSPTRDGETQYF. The DNA for the CDR3 is TGTGCCAGCAGCCCTACAAGGGACGGGGAGACCCAGTACTTC.